These 23 T cell receptor beta chains share one sample of origin, sequenced in a study of CD8+ T cells in alopecia areata. It was cDNA, reverse transcribed from extracted RNA, that served as the sequencing template. Sequencing used immunoSEQ multiplex PCR; TCRdb keeps in-frame clones, though not all of them. Of roughly 250,000 clones detected, under 70% appear once; the ten largest clones hold approximately 1.2%. Material: CD4+ T cells sorted from blood, obtained at week 0. These receptors all stem from a human donor with alopecia areata.

This clone was observed a few times. The chain couples TRBV10-3 to TRBJ1-1, with a tentative D call TRBD1 (6 bases). V lost 4 bases and J 3 bases, leaving 12 bases between the germline ends. Germline V gene sequence: CDR1 ENHRY, CDR2 SYGVKD. The CDR3 extends over 14 amino acids. This CDR3 reads CAISALQGYTEAFF. Here the CDR3 DNA reads TGTGCCATCAGTGCCCTCCAGGGGTACACTGAAGCTTTCTTT.

This chain's CDR3 is CSVAWGAAEAFF. As DNA, the CDR3 is TGCAGCGTTGCATGGGGGGCGGCTGAAGCTTTCTTT. The chain has TRBV29-1 and TRBJ1-1, with D tentatively TRBD1 (6 bases). Between the trimmed V and J ends, which lost 4 bases and 6 bases, there was a span of 12 bases. From germline, CDR1 is SQVTM and CDR2 ANQGSEA. The CDR3 consists of 12 residues.

The chain links TRBV2 to TRBJ2-4; the D gene is possibly TRBD1 (5 bases). Germline lookup yields CDR1 SNHLY and CDR2 FYNNEI. The V end was cut by 3 bases, the J end by 5 bases, with 8 bases between. The CDR3 length is 13 residues. The CDR3 coding sequence is TGTGCCAGCAGTGAGGGGCACCAAAACATTCAGTACTTC. Translation gives CASSEGHQNIQYF.

The CDR3 is CSVDEQFGDTQYF. The CDR3 DNA is TGCAGCGTTGATGAGCAGTTCGGGGATACCCAGTACTTC. V and J are TRBV29-1 and TRBJ2-5; D is perhaps TRBD2 (5 bases). The CDR3 has 13 residues. Germline assignment: CDR1 SQVTM and CDR2 ANQGSEA. Trimming pared 3 bases from V and 8 bases from J, leaving 16 bases between.

The chain couples TRBV10-3 to TRBJ1-2; 10 positions agree with TRBD1. The ends lost 2 bases at V and 6 bases at J; junction bases unmatched: 3. Per germline, CDR1 ENHRY and CDR2 SYGVKD. The CDR3 spans 14 residues. CDR3 region: CAISEQGQGNGYTF. The CDR3 DNA reads as TGTGCCATCAGTGAGCAGGGACAGGGGAATGGCTACACCTTC.

This chain uses TRBV30 with TRBJ1-1; the match to TRBD1 covers 10 bases. The germline gives CDR1 GTSNPN, CDR2 SVGIG (reference sequence). With V trimmed by 5 bases and J by 4 bases, 4 bases remained unmatched. The CDR3 covers 13 residues. CDR3 region: CAWRQGATTEAFF. The DNA for the CDR3 is TGTGCCTGGCGACAGGGGGCGACCACTGAAGCTTTCTTT.

This clone was recorded once. The chain links TRBV23-1 to TRBJ1-5; possible D gene TRBD1, 6 bases. TRBV23-1 is known as an ORF, though its function is uncertain. V lost 2 bases and J lost 0, with 23 bases in between. The CDR3 contains 20 residues. In DNA, the CDR3 is TGCGCCAGCAGTCAAGCCCCTCGGGACACGGAATACAATAGCAATCAGCCCCAGCATTTT. Amino acids: CASSQAPRDTEYNSNQPQHF.

The V call is TRBV6-6, the J call TRBJ2-5; no definite D call. This CDR3 comprises 12 residues. Germline assignment: CDR1 MNHNY and CDR2 SVGAGI (reference sequence). The V end was cut by 6 bases, the J end by 2 bases, with 7 bases between. This CDR3 is CASRRRQETQYF. Written as DNA, the CDR3 is TGTGCCAGCAGACGGAGACAAGAGACCCAGTACTTC.

The V gene is TRBV4-1, the J gene TRBJ2-1, with 8 bases identical to TRBD1. Germline V CDR1 and CDR2: MGHRA, YSYEKL. J lost 10 bases, V lost 4 bases, and 12 bases had no gene match. This CDR3 spans 15 amino acids. CDR3 protein: CASSPRGSGGLEQFF. The CDR3 coding sequence is TGCGCCAGCAGCCCCCGGGGATCAGGGGGCCTCGAGCAGTTCTTC.

This clone was observed a single time. The sample contains more than one DNA sequence encoding this CDR3. This chain links TRBV27 with TRBJ1-4, with 10 bases matching TRBD1. CDR3 length: 16 residues. From germline, CDR1 is MNHEY and CDR2 SMNVEV (reference sequence). J gave up 7 bases and V 4 bases, and 9 bases lay outside the gene matches. This CDR3 reads CASSSLDRGRGEKLFF. As DNA, the CDR3 is TGTGCCAGCAGTTCCCTCGACAGGGGGCGCGGTGAAAAACTGTTTTTT. The complete variable domain, with remaining parts taken from reference TRBV27 and TRBJ1-4, reads EAQVTQNPRYLITVTGKKLTVTCSQNMNHEYMSWYRQDPGLGLRQIYYSMNVEVTDKGDVPEGYKVSRKEKRNFPLILESPSPNQTSLYFCASSSLDRGRGEKLFFGSGTQLSVL.

The chain's CDR3 is CASSSSVPRQYF. CDR3 bases: TGTGCCAGCAGCTCGTCAGTTCCTAGGCAGTACTTC. This chain uses TRBV7-2 with TRBJ2-7, with D unclear. The CDR3 extends over 12 amino acids. Trimming removed 4 bases from V and 9 bases from J, with 13 bases in between. Germline-derived CDR1 and CDR2 are SGHTA and FQGNSA.

J is TRBJ2-1 and V is TRBV29-1; 8 positions match TRBD2. The germline V gene has CDR1 SQVTM and CDR2 ANQGSEA. J was trimmed by 12 bases and V by 2 bases; bases with no gene match: 9. The CDR3 totals 13 residues. CDR3 nucleotide sequence: TGCAGCGTTGAAAATACGGGAGGGACGGGGCAGTTCTTC. Its translation: CSVENTGGTGQFF.

This clone was recorded a few times. As DNA, the CDR3 is TGTGCCAGCAGTTCGGGGGGGACTGCAAATTCACCCCTCCACTTT. As protein: CASSSGGTANSPLHF. This chain uses TRBV7-9 with TRBJ1-6, with D possibly being TRBD1 (5 bases). The V end lost 6 bases, the J end lost 7 bases, and 16 bases lay between the germline ends. Per the germline V gene, CDR1 is SEHNR and CDR2 is FQNEAQ (reference sequence). This CDR3 has 15 amino acids.

The sample holds a few counts of this clone. The rearrangement uses TRBV29-1 and TRBJ1-2; 12 positions match TRBD1. After removal of 7 bases from V and 7 bases from J, the junction contained 4 bases not matched to a gene. CDR1 and CDR2 from the germline V gene are SQVTM and ANQGSEA. The CDR3 runs 12 residues. The CDR3 region is CSGGQGAGGYTF. The CDR3 DNA reads as TGCAGCGGGGGACAGGGGGCTGGTGGCTACACCTTC.

The J gene is TRBJ1-1, the V gene TRBV11-3; TRBD1 matches 9 bases. The CDR3 loop spans 15 amino acids. Germline CDR1 SGHNT, CDR2 YENEEA. J lost 5 bases, V lost 5 bases, and 9 bases had no gene match. Here the CDR3 reads CASSAYRGRRTEAFF. CDR3 coding DNA: TGTGCCAGCAGCGCGTACAGGGGGCGTCGGACTGAAGCTTTCTTT.

The chain uses TRBV29-1 and TRBJ2-2; 7 positions match TRBD2. The V segment lost 6 bases and the J segment 0 bases; nucleotides outside the gene matches: 4. CDR3 length: 14 amino acids. Per the germline V gene, CDR1 is SQVTM and CDR2 is ANQGSEA. The CDR3 reads CSVGSGANTGELFF. CDR3 sequence (DNA): TGCAGCGTGGGAAGCGGGGCGAACACCGGGGAGCTGTTTTTT.

In this sample, this clone turned up a few times. The rearrangement links TRBV10-3 to TRBJ1-1; no clear D gene. CDR1 is ENHRY, CDR2 SYGVKD, per germline. V was cut by 7 bases and J by 0 bases, with 9 bases left in between. The CDR3 is 13 amino acids. CDR3 sequence: CAIKETMNTEAFF. The CDR3, as DNA: TGTGCCATCAAGGAGACAATGAACACTGAAGCTTTCTTT.

The chain recombines TRBV5-1 with TRBJ2-7; 7 bases fit TRBD1. V lost 0 bases and J lost 0; bases outside the gene matches: 6. The CDR3 is 16 residues long. Germline assignment: CDR1 SGHRS and CDR2 YFSETQ. CDR3 nucleotide sequence: TGCGCCAGCAGCTTGGCCCGGACAGGACCCTCCTACGAGCAGTACTTC. Its translation: CASSLARTGPSYEQYF.

The chain combines TRBV7-2 with TRBJ2-4, with TRBD2 as a possible D gene (7 bases). Per the germline V gene, CDR1 is SGHTA and CDR2 is FQGNSA. CDR3 length: 16 amino acids. V lost 1 base, J lost 6 bases, and 16 bases lay in between. The CDR3 nucleotides read TGTGCCAGCAGCTTAGTGGGCGGGGGCGCAGGAAACATTCAGTACTTC. This encodes CASSLVGGGAGNIQYF.

This clone was seen a handful of times. The chain has TRBV25-1 and TRBJ1-6; D not certain. V lost 3 bases and J lost 0, with 6 bases in between. CDR3 length: 15 amino acids. Germline V gives CDR1 MGHDK, CDR2 SYGVNS. The CDR3 sequence is CASSETSSYNSPLHF. CDR3 DNA: TGTGCCAGCAGTGAGACTTCCTCCTATAATTCACCCCTCCACTTT.

This chain connects TRBV5-1 to TRBJ2-1, with TRBD2 as a possible D gene (6 bases). The CDR3 loop spans 13 amino acids. Deletions cut 4 bases from V and 13 bases from J, with 18 bases between. CDR1 is SGHRS, CDR2 YFSETQ, per germline. For the CDR3, the DNA is TGCGCCAGCAGCCGTAGACTAGACCTTGAACAGTTCTTC. This translates into CASSRRLDLEQFF.

The chain is built from TRBV4-2 and TRBJ1-2; 12 positions match TRBD1. CDR1 and CDR2 from the germline V gene are LGHNA and YNFKEQ. The V segment lost 4 bases and the J segment 4 bases; nucleotides outside the gene matches: 7. The CDR3 consists of 16 residues. The CDR3 DNA reads TGTGCCAGCAGCCCACCGGGACAGGGGGCGGGCTATGGCTACACCTTC. Translated, it gives CASSPPGQGAGYGYTF.

The V gene is TRBV5-1, the J gene TRBJ2-3, with 11 bases aligning to TRBD2. The CDR3 covers 15 residues. Germline V gene lookup returns CDR1 SGHRS and CDR2 YFSETQ. J gave up 5 bases and V 4 bases, and 6 bases lay outside the gene matches. CDR3 sequence (DNA): TGCGCCAGCAGCCAAACTAGCGGGAGTGGAGATACGCAGTATTTT. Its protein is CASSQTSGSGDTQYF.